This T cell receptor beta chain was captured in a study of T cell changes during pregnancy in multiple sclerosis. The method was immunoSEQ multiplex PCR; TCRdb's version includes in-frame clones alone and lacks a portion of them. The sample records more than 75,000 clones, roughly 93% being singletons. The V gene's germline CDR1 is LNHNV and CDR2 YYDKDF (reference sequence). The CDR3 is 15 residues long. J was trimmed by 4 bases and V by 1 base; bases with no gene match: 4. Sequenced here: peripheral blood, sampled in the first trimester of pregnancy. This sequence originates from a female donor with multiple sclerosis, enrolled in a pregnancy study. V is TRBV15 and J is TRBJ2-1; 7 bases match TRBD2. This CDR3 reads CATSRGASGYNEQFF. The CDR3 bases are TGTGCCACCAGCAGAGGGGCTAGCGGATACAATGAGCAGTTCTTC.